In its sample, the clone carrying this T cell receptor beta chain was seen once. Antigen: not known. The source of the sample is a study of blood T cells in healthy people across ages. Study-level information: Capturing about one barcoded beta molecule per two T cells was achieved by template switching. Study-level findings and limits: Age advanced and TCR beta diversity per million T cells fell, roughly linearly.

For the second PCR, which ran for roughly 7 to 11 cycles, a sample-barcoded 5' primer and a J-beta primer mix were used. A 12-random-nucleotide template-switch adaptor tagged each cDNA molecule. TCRdb reprocessed the 5' RACE reads via MiXCR and lists one record per CDR3 protein. The sample comprises hundreds of thousands of distinct CDR3 sequences, roughly 30% of which are singletons, and roughly 14% rests with the top ten. V lost 1 base and J 1 base, leaving 13 bases between the germline ends. This CDR3 region has 16 residues. From germline, CDR1 is SGHTA and CDR2 FQGNSA. PBMCs, at least 7 million per sample, were isolated.

Sample: blood. V and J are TRBV7-2 and TRBJ1-1; D is undetermined. This clonotype was sampled from a woman over 75 in good health. This chain's CDR3 is CASSLVSTWANTEAFF. The CDR3 DNA sequence: TGTGCCAGCAGCTTAGTATCAACCTGGGCGAACACTGAAGCTTTCTTT.